This entry describes one T cell receptor (beta chain). Its target antigen remains unknown. No clone much larger than this one lies a single base away; base qualities are absent. The record originates from a study of T-cell reconstitution after alpha-beta-depleted transplantation in children listed by TCRdb under 2016. Study-wide context: The study quantitatively tracked T-cell immune reconstitution after TCRalphabeta/CD19-depleted allogeneic hematopoietic cell transplantation in children using TCR repertoire profiling.

Inclusive of the bounding cysteine and phenylalanine, the CDR3 is 18 residues long. Only the CDR3 part of the read is kept: 54 bases, read in frame from the first base. V is trimmed back by 0 bases and J by 0 bases, and the junction contains 7 bases that no gene match accounts for. The germline V gene specifies SGHRS as CDR1 and YFSETQ as CDR2. The library was prepared using PCR. The sequencer was an Illumina HiSeq 2500. TCR library preparation used molecular barcoding, with unique molecular identifiers applied to normalize quantification of the TCRbeta repertoire. Using fastp trimming at Q25 and MiXCR clonotype assembly, TCRdb reanalyzed the public sequencing data and kept in-frame beta chains. Each entry merges the rows of one CDR3 protein and shows their most common DNA and genes. The sample table contains about 270,000 distinct CDR3 sequences; only one count was recorded for about 10% of them. Together, the top ten hold over 9% of the sample.

Recombination joined TRBV5-1 with TRBJ2-4, with 9 middle bases fitting TRBD2. Sequencing was performed on PBMCs from the stem cell graft donor, taken from the stem cell graft. The TCR was taken from a human donor who donated a stem cell graft to a child with SCID. The DNA sequence is TGCGCCAGCAGCTTGGGGACTAGCGCCTTCCCAGCCAAAAACATTCAGTACTTC. It codes for CASSLGTSAFPAKNIQYF.